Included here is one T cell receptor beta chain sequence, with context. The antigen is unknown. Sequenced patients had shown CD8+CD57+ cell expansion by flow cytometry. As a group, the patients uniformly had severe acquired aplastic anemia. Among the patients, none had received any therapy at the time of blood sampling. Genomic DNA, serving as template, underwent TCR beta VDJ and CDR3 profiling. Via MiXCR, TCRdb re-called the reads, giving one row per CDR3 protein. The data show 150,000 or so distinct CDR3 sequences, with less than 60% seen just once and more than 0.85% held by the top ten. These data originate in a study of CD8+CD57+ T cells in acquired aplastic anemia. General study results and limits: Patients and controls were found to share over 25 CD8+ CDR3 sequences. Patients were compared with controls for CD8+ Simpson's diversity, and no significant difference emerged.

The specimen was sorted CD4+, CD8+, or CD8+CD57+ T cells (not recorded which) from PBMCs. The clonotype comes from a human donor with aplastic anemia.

CDR3 residues: CSARQSLSGNTIYF. Here the CDR3 DNA reads TGCAGTGCACGACAGTCCCTTTCTGGAAACACCATATATTTT. The chain uses TRBV20-1 and TRBJ1-3; a possible D gene is TRBD1 (5 bases). Germline CDR1 and CDR2: DFQATT and SNEGSKA (reference sequence). The CDR3 runs 14 residues. The ends were cut back, 6 bases at V and 1 base at J, with 13 bases in the middle.